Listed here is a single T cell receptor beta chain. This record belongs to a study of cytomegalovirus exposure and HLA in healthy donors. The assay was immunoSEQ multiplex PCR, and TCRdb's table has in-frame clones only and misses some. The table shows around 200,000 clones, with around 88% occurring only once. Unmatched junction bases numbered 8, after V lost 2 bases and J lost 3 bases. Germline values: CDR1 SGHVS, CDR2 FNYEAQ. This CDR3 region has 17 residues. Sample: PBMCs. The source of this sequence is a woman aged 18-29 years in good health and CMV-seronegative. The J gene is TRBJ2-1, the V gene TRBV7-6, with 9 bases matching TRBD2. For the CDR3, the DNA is TGTGCCAGCAGCTTACGACCTGAGCGGGAGGACTACAATGAGCAGTTCTTC. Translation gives CASSLRPEREDYNEQFF.